The text below deals with one TCR beta chain. A CD45RA-negative memory subset and a CD45RA+ naive subset were separated from the CD4+ cells. The sample originates from a study of shared clonotypes between healthy human individuals. Overall study: Each donor contributed plates that comprised three CD4 naive, three CD4 memory, two CD8 naive and one CD8 memory.

Libraries were prepared by immunoSEQ multiplex PCR; TCRdb keeps only in-frame clonotypes and omits some of them. The sample has approximately 2.4 million clones, around 95% seen once. CDR3 length equals 16 residues. The V gene's germline CDR1 is LNHNV and CDR2 YYDKDF (reference sequence). V shed 1 base and J shed 3 bases, with 13 bases lying between them. The source of this sequence is a man younger than 35 in good health. The V gene is TRBV15, the J gene TRBJ1-3, with D possibly being TRBD1 (5 bases). The specimen sequenced was naive CD4+ T cells sorted from blood. The subset is: CD45RA+ positively selected. CDR3 residues: CATSRGGGRGGNTIYF. The CDR3 DNA reads TGTGCCACCAGCAGAGGGGGCGGTAGGGGTGGAAACACCATATATTTT.